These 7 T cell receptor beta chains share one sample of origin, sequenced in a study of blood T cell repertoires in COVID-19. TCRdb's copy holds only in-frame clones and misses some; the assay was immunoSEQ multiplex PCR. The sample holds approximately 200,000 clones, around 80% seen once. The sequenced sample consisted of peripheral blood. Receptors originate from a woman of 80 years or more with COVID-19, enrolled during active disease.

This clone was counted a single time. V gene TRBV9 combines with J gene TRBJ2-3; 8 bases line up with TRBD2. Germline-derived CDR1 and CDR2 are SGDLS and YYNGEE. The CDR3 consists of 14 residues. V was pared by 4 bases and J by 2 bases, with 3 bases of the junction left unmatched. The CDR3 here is CASSTGGVTDTQYF. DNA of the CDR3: TGTGCCAGCAGCACCGGGGGGGTCACAGATACGCAGTATTTT.

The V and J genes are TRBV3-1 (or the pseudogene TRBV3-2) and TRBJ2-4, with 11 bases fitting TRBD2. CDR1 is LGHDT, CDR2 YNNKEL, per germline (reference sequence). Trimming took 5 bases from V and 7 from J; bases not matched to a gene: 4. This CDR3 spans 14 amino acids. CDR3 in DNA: TGTGCCAGCAGCATAGGGACTAGCGGTAACATTCAGTACTTC. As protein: CASSIGTSGNIQYF.

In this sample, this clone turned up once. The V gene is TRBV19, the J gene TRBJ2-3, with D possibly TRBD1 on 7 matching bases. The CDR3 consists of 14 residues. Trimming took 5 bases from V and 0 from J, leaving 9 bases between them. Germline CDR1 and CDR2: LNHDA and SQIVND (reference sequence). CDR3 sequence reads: CASSQGGSTDTQYF. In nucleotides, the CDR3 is TGTGCCAGTAGTCAGGGGGGTAGCACAGATACGCAGTATTTT. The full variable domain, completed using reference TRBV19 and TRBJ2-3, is DGGITQSPKYLFRKEGQNVTLSCEQNLNHDAMYWYRQDPGQGLRLIYYSQIVNDFQKGDIAEGYSVSREKKESFPLTVTSAQKNPTAFYLCASSQGGSTDTQYFGPGTRLTVL.

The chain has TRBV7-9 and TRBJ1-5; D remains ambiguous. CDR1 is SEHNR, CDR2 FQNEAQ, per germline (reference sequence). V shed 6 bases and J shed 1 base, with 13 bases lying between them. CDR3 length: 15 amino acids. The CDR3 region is CASSQSSGSNQPQHF. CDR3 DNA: TGTGCCAGCAGTCAGAGCTCGGGGAGCAATCAGCCCCAGCATTTT.

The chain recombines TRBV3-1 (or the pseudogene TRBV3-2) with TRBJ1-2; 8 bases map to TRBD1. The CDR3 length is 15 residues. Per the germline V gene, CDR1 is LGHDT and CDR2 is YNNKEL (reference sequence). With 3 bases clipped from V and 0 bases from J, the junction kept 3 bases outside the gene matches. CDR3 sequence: CASSQGQAPNYGYTF. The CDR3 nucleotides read TGTGCCAGCAGCCAGGGACAGGCCCCTAACTATGGCTACACCTTC.

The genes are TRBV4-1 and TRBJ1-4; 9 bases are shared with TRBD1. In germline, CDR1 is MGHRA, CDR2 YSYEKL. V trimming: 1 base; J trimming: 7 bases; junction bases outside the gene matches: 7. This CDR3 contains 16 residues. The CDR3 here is CASSQGYRGRGEKLFF. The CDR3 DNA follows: TGCGCCAGCAGCCAAGGGTACAGGGGGCGCGGTGAAAAACTGTTTTTT.

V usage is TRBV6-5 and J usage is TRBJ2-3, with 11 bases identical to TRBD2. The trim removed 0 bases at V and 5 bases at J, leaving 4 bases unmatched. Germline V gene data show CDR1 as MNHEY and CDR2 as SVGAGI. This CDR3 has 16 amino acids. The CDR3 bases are TGTGCCAGCAGTTACTCGGGTAGCGGGAGGGTAGATACGCAGTATTTT. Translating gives CASSYSGSGRVDTQYF.